One and the same sample provided the 25 T cell receptor beta chains below, sequenced in a study of shared clonotypes between healthy human individuals. Measured with immunoSEQ multiplex PCR; TCRdb has only the in-frame clones, and not every one. Of 2 million to 2.5 million clones listed, around 95% are singletons. Sequenced sample: naive CD4+ T cells sorted from blood. Indicated subset: CD45RA+ positively selected. These receptors were taken from a man aged 18 to 35 in good health.

V gene TRBV6-1 combines with J gene TRBJ2-5; a weak D match, TRBD1 (5 bases). Germline V lookup: CDR1 MNHNS, CDR2 SASEGT. The CDR3 consists of 13 residues. Trimming took off 5 bases at V and 3 bases at J, with 10 bases between the two ends. CDR3 nucleotide sequence: TGTGCCAGCAGTTCAGGGTGGAAAGAGACCCAGTACTTC. It translates to CASSSGWKETQYF.

CDR3 in DNA: TGTGCCAGCGAGACCAAGGGGGAATCGCATGGCTACACCTTC. Its translation: CASETKGESHGYTF. V and J are TRBV7-9 and TRBJ1-2; possible D gene TRBD1, 6 bases. This CDR3 has 14 amino acids. In germline, CDR1 is SEHNR, CDR2 FQNEAQ (reference sequence). V was pared by 8 bases and J by 6 bases, with 19 bases between.

The V gene is TRBV4-2, the J gene TRBJ2-1, with D perhaps assigned TRBD1 or TRBD2 (6 bases each). The CDR3 is 14 residues long. The V gene lost 1 base and the J gene lost 6 bases, with 10 bases spanning the gap. The germline CDR1 and CDR2 sequences are LGHNA and YNFKEQ. CDR3 sequence: CASSQGGGGNEQFF. The DNA of the CDR3 is TGTGCCAGCAGCCAAGGAGGGGGAGGCAATGAGCAGTTCTTC.

This rearrangement joins TRBV7-9 to TRBJ2-1; D is ambiguous. The germline CDR1 and CDR2 sequences are SEHNR and FQNEAQ (reference sequence). CDR3 length: 13 residues. V lost 1 base and J 14 bases, leaving 15 bases between the germline ends. The chain's CDR3 is CASSLDYLSSEFF. The CDR3 DNA sequence: TGTGCCAGCAGCTTAGACTACCTATCTTCGGAGTTCTTC.

The V call is TRBV2, the J call TRBJ1-1; D is undetermined. The CDR3 covers 14 residues. V dropped 5 bases and J dropped 2 bases, with 12 bases sitting between them. Germline V gene sequence: CDR1 SNHLY, CDR2 FYNNEI. The CDR3 DNA follows: TGTGCCAGCAGTTCGAATTCGCCCAACACTGAAGCTTTCTTT. This encodes CASSSNSPNTEAFF.

The genes are TRBV10-3 and TRBJ1-1; 7 nucleotides line up with TRBD1. The CDR3 runs 17 residues. After removal of 4 bases from V and 1 base from J, the junction contained 12 bases not matched to a gene. CDR1 and CDR2 (germline): ENHRY, SYGVKD. CDR3 region: CAISGNQPGQQNTEAFF. The CDR3 DNA is TGTGCCATCAGTGGAAACCAACCGGGACAGCAGAACACTGAAGCTTTCTTT.

The chain joins TRBV2 to TRBJ2-5; 9 nucleotides align to TRBD1. V trimming: 4 bases; J trimming: 9 bases; junction bases outside the gene matches: 3. The length of the CDR3 is 12 residues. Looked up from germline, CDR1 is SNHLY and CDR2 is FYNNEI. In DNA form, the CDR3 reads TGTGCCAGCAGTGGGGACAGGGACCCCCAGTACTTC. Translation gives CASSGDRDPQYF. Using reference TRBV2 and TRBJ2-5 for the parts outside the CDR3, the full variable domain is EPEVTQTPSHQVTQMGQEVILRCVPISNHLYFYWYRQILGQKVEFLVSFYNNEISEKSEIFDDQFSVERPDGSNFTLKIRSTKLEDSAMYFCASSGDRDPQYFGPGTRLLVL.

The chain couples TRBV6-1 to TRBJ2-6; D is ambiguous. V shed 4 bases and J shed 0 bases, with 10 bases lying between them. This CDR3 contains 16 residues. Germline V gene data show CDR1 as MNHNS and CDR2 as SASEGT. Here the CDR3 DNA reads TGTGCCAGCAGTGCACAAATAAGCTCTGGGGCCAACGTCCTGACTTTC. The encoded protein is CASSAQISSGANVLTF.

The rearrangement uses TRBV14 and TRBJ1-4; TRBD1 might be the D (6 bases). Germline CDR1 reads SGHDN; CDR2 reads FVKESK. The CDR3 spans 14 residues. Trimming took off 3 bases at V and 13 bases at J, with 18 bases between the two ends. CDR3 nucleotide sequence: TGTGCCAGCAGCCAGGCGTGGGACAAGGGGGTACTGTTTTTT. Its protein is CASSQAWDKGVLFF.

This clone was seen a single time. The CDR3 reads CASSLTRNTGELFF. CDR3 in DNA: TGTGCCAGCAGTCTTACGAGGAACACCGGGGAGCTGTTTTTT. The genes are TRBV6-5 and TRBJ2-2; D unresolved. Between the trimmed V and J ends, which lost 5 bases and 1 base, there was a span of 8 bases. The germline gives CDR1 MNHEY, CDR2 SVGAGI. This CDR3 region has 14 residues.

A single count supports this clone. The chain employs TRBV13 and TRBJ2-1; D unclear. The germline gives CDR1 PRHDT, CDR2 FYEKMQ (reference sequence). This CDR3 has 12 residues. Trimming pared 2 bases from V and 12 bases from J, leaving 11 bases between. The CDR3 DNA reads as TGTGCCAGCAGCTTATCCGCGGATCGGCAGTTCTTC. Translated: CASSLSADRQFF.

The CDR3 DNA is TGTGCCAGCGGAATTAGGCCCCTAGTAGACAATGAGCAGTTCTTC. Its protein is CASGIRPLVDNEQFF. The V gene is TRBV7-9, the J gene TRBJ2-1; D gene uncertain. CDR1 SEHNR and CDR2 FQNEAQ come from the germline V gene (reference sequence). Trimming cost V 8 bases and J 5 bases, with 19 bases left between them. CDR3 length equals 15 residues.

This clone was counted once. The gene calls are TRBV6-6 and TRBJ1-1; D gene unclear. V was clipped by 7 bases and J by 1 base, with 10 bases between them. The CDR3 contains 13 residues. Germline CDR1 and CDR2: MNHNY and SVGAGI (reference sequence). For the CDR3, the DNA is TGTGCCAGCACGGAGAGGGAGAACACTGAAGCTTTCTTT. It yields the protein CASTERENTEAFF.

V and J are TRBV28 and TRBJ1-5; possible D gene TRBD1, 6 bases. CDR1 is MDHEN, CDR2 SYDVKM, per germline. This CDR3 is built from 16 residues. The V end lost 5 bases, the J end lost 7 bases, and 21 bases lay between the germline ends. The CDR3 sequence: CASSEHSGGARQPQHF. CDR3 DNA: TGTGCCAGCAGTGAGCATTCGGGGGGGGCTAGGCAGCCCCAGCATTTT.

The V call is TRBV2, the J call TRBJ2-7; tentative D call: TRBD2 (6 bases). Germline V gene sequence: CDR1 SNHLY, CDR2 FYNNEI. Trimming left V 6 bases short and J 2 bases short, with 17 bases between. This CDR3 region has 15 residues. The CDR3 here is CASSNPLREAYEQYF. Written as DNA, the CDR3 is TGTGCCAGCAGCAACCCCTTGAGGGAGGCCTACGAGCAGTACTTC.

This sequence joins TRBV28 and TRBJ2-3; unclear D gene. Germline CDR1 and CDR2: MDHEN and SYDVKM. The CDR3 consists of 14 residues. V lost 2 bases, J lost 2 bases, and 8 bases lay in between. Written as DNA, the CDR3 is TGTGCCAGCAGTTTAGCAATCAACACAGATACGCAGTATTTT. It specifies CASSLAINTDTQYF.

This chain uses TRBV5-1 with TRBJ2-7; D is unclear. Germline V lookup: CDR1 SGHRS, CDR2 YFSETQ. The CDR3 loop spans 12 amino acids. Trimming left V 4 bases short and J 5 bases short, with 10 bases between. As DNA, the CDR3 is TGCGCCAGCAGCGAGCAAACCCACGAGCAGTACTTC. Translated, it gives CASSEQTHEQYF.

The chain uses TRBV4-2 and TRBJ1-1; unclear D gene. CDR3 length equals 13 residues. The germline CDR1 and CDR2 sequences are LGHNA and YNFKEQ. Deletions cut 4 bases from V and 5 bases from J, with 11 bases between. The CDR3 here is CASSLGRGTEAFF. The CDR3 nucleotides are TGTGCCAGCAGCCTCGGACGTGGAACTGAAGCTTTCTTT.

On this clone: Other nucleotide sequences in the sample specify the same CDR3. The chain joins TRBV12-5 to TRBJ1-2; 7 bases are a match to TRBD1. This CDR3 is 15 amino acids long. V dropped 1 base and J dropped 0; count of bases not matched to a gene: 2. Looked up from germline, CDR1 is LGHNT and CDR2 is FRNRAP. This CDR3 reads CASGLGQGTNYGYTF. Written as DNA, the CDR3 is TGTGCTAGTGGTTTGGGACAGGGCACTAACTATGGCTACACCTTC.

The gene calls are TRBV19 and TRBJ1-5; D perhaps matches TRBD1 (5 bases). V shed 5 bases and J shed 4 bases, with 12 bases lying between them. The CDR3 covers 14 residues. Germline CDR1 and CDR2: LNHDA and SQIVND (reference sequence). The CDR3: CASSVTVTNQPQHF. The CDR3, as DNA: TGTGCCAGTAGTGTGACAGTTACTAATCAGCCCCAGCATTTT.

Of note for this clone: The same CDR3 arises from other DNA sequences in this sample as well. This chain uses TRBV30 with TRBJ2-3; D is undetermined. The V end was cut by 3 bases, the J end by 3 bases, with 4 bases between. CDR1 and CDR2 from the germline V gene are GTSNPN and SVGIG (reference sequence). The CDR3 covers 11 residues. The CDR3 coding sequence is TGTGCCTGGAGCATAACAGATACGCAGTATTTT. It yields the protein CAWSITDTQYF.

V gene TRBV11-3 combines with J gene TRBJ2-5; 7 bases align to TRBD2. This CDR3 comprises 14 residues. J lost 7 bases, V lost 1 base, and 6 bases had no gene match. Germline CDR1 is SGHNT and CDR2 is YENEEA. The CDR3, as DNA: TGTGCCAGCAGCTTAGGTGCGGGGGTGGGGACCCAGTACTTC. Protein sequence: CASSLGAGVGTQYF. Supplemented by reference TRBV11-3 and TRBJ2-5, the full variable domain reads EAGVVQSPRYKIIEKKQPVAFWCNPISGHNTLYWYLQNLGQGPELLIRYENEEAVDDSQLPKDRFSAERLKGVDSTLKIQPAELGDSAVYLCASSLGAGVGTQYFGPGTRLLVL.

The chain uses TRBV5-1 and TRBJ1-1, with TRBD1 matching 7 bases. This CDR3 is 17 amino acids long. V lost 0 bases, J lost 0 bases, and 8 bases stayed unmatched. The germline V gene has CDR1 SGHRS and CDR2 YFSETQ. In DNA form, the CDR3 reads TGCGCCAGCAGCTTGGACGGGACAGAAATCATGAACACTGAAGCTTTCTTT. This encodes CASSLDGTEIMNTEAFF.

This clone is a singleton in its sample. The chain employs TRBV5-4 and TRBJ1-1, with 7 bases lining up with TRBD1. The J segment lost 0 bases and the V segment lost 4 bases, leaving 12 bases of the junction unmatched. This CDR3 has 17 residues. The germline V gene encodes CDR1 SGHNT and CDR2 YYREEE (reference sequence). The CDR3 here is CASSLGLMGTVNTEAFF. CDR3 nucleotide sequence: TGTGCCAGCAGCCTGGGGCTTATGGGGACAGTGAACACTGAAGCTTTCTTT.

This clone was seen a single time. This chain uses TRBV11-2 with TRBJ1-1; no definite D call. The length of the CDR3 is 14 residues. V was clipped by 8 bases and J by 1 base, with 14 bases between them. Looked up from germline, CDR1 is SGHAT and CDR2 is FQNNGV. This CDR3 reads CASAKGGRNTEAFF. CDR3 nucleotides: TGTGCCAGCGCCAAGGGCGGGAGGAACACTGAAGCTTTCTTT.